What follows are 16 T cell receptor beta chains derived from one specimen sequenced in a study of blood T cell repertoires in COVID-19. Data came from immunoSEQ multiplex PCR; TCRdb stores just in-frame clones and leaves some out. This table has about 410,000 clones, 70% to 90% appearing once. Material for sequencing was peripheral blood. These TCRs come from a woman aged 40 to 50 with COVID-19, enrolled during active disease.

The chain joins TRBV25-1 to TRBJ1-2, with D uncertain. The length of the CDR3 is 15 residues. From germline, CDR1 is MGHDK and CDR2 SYGVNS. Trimming removed 2 bases at V and 5 bases at J, with 15 bases between. The CDR3 DNA sequence: TGTGCCAGCAGTGAACCCCCCAAAGCGGGGTATGGCTACACCTTC. This encodes CASSEPPKAGYGYTF.

The genes are TRBV28 and TRBJ1-5; D call uncertain. CDR1 and CDR2 from the germline V gene are MDHEN and SYDVKM. The CDR3 is 16 amino acids. The V end was cut by 3 bases, the J end by 3 bases, with 15 bases between. In DNA, the CDR3 is TGTGCCAGCAGTTTTAAGTCGTGGAGCTACAATCAGCCCCAGCATTTT. This sequence encodes CASSFKSWSYNQPQHF.

The chain uses TRBV7-2 and TRBJ2-1; D remains unclear. Germline-derived CDR1 and CDR2 are SGHTA and FQGNSA. Deletions cut 1 base from V and 13 bases from J, with 14 bases between. The CDR3 has 13 amino acids. CDR3 DNA sequence: TGTGCCAGCAGCTTAGGACCAGACCGAGGCCAGTTCTTC. Amino acids: CASSLGPDRGQFF.

The rearrangement uses TRBV7-9 and TRBJ1-4; TRBD1 matches 8 bases. This CDR3 has 14 amino acids. Germline V CDR1 and CDR2: SEHNR, FQNEAQ (reference sequence). J was trimmed by 5 bases and V by 5 bases; bases with no gene match: 4. This CDR3 is CASSRQGRNEKLFF. DNA for the CDR3: TGTGCCAGCAGCAGACAGGGGAGGAATGAAAAACTGTTTTTT.

The V gene is TRBV19, the J gene TRBJ2-7, with 7 bases lining up with TRBD1. CDR1 is LNHDA, CDR2 SQIVND, per germline (reference sequence). The length of the CDR3 is 15 residues. V lost 1 base and J lost 5; bases outside the gene matches: 8. The CDR3 loop is CASSIGVDRAHEQYF. In DNA form, the CDR3 reads TGTGCCAGTAGTATAGGGGTCGACAGGGCCCACGAGCAGTACTTC.

The genes are TRBV19 and TRBJ1-2, with D perhaps matching TRBD1 (5 bases). This CDR3 is 15 amino acids long. Per germline, CDR1 LNHDA and CDR2 SQIVND (reference sequence). The V end lost 5 bases, the J end lost 4 bases, and 17 bases lay between the germline ends. Written as DNA, the CDR3 is TGTGCCAGTAGTGAGCTTGCGGGGGACTCCTATGGCTACACCTTC. Translation: CASSELAGDSYGYTF.

The chain is built from TRBV19 and TRBJ1-2; D call uncertain. V lost 10 bases and J lost 2, with 14 bases in between. There are 13 residues in the CDR3. Germline assignment: CDR1 LNHDA and CDR2 SQIVND (reference sequence). The CDR3 loop is CATRKEFNYGYTF. CDR3 DNA sequence: TGTGCCACCCGAAAGGAGTTCAACTATGGCTACACCTTC.

The J gene is TRBJ1-4, the V gene TRBV29-1; D not resolved. This CDR3 comprises 10 residues. Germline lookup yields CDR1 SQVTM and CDR2 ANQGSEA. Trimming left V 5 bases short and J 8 bases short, with 6 bases between. The CDR3: CSVFLEKLFF. As DNA, the CDR3 is TGCAGCGTTTTTCTAGAAAAACTGTTTTTT.

The chain joins TRBV27 to TRBJ2-3, with TRBD2 identical over 16 bases. V lost 1 base and J lost 0; bases outside the gene matches: 1. The CDR3 covers 18 residues. The germline gives CDR1 MNHEY, CDR2 SMNVEV (reference sequence). This chain's CDR3 is CASSLLGLAGGSTDTQYF. The CDR3 region has the DNA TGTGCCAGCAGTTTATTGGGACTAGCGGGAGGGAGCACAGATACGCAGTATTTT.

J is TRBJ1-1 and V is TRBV18; TRBD1 agrees at 7 bases. CDR3 length: 15 residues. The V segment lost 3 bases and the J segment 3 bases; nucleotides outside the gene matches: 7. Germline CDR1 reads KGHSH; CDR2 reads LQKENI. Here the CDR3 DNA reads TGTGCCAGCTCACCCTACAGGGGTGACGACACTGAAGCTTTCTTT. The encoded protein is CASSPYRGDDTEAFF.

The J gene is TRBJ1-2, the V gene TRBV7-2, with TRBD1 matching over 8 bases. Germline CDR1 reads SGHTA; CDR2 reads FQGNSA. CDR3 size: 16 residues. V dropped 2 bases and J dropped 4; count of bases not matched to a gene: 9. The chain's CDR3 is CASSLKGGQVAYGYTF. The CDR3 region has the DNA TGTGCCAGCAGCTTAAAGGGGGGACAGGTCGCCTATGGCTACACCTTC.

The V gene is TRBV20-1, the J gene TRBJ2-7, with 8 positions matching TRBD2. The germline V gene encodes CDR1 DFQATT and CDR2 SNEGSKA (reference sequence). CDR3 length: 14 residues. J gave up 4 bases and V 3 bases, and 8 bases lay outside the gene matches. This chain's CDR3 is CSASPSGSTYEQYF. The DNA of the CDR3 is TGCAGTGCTAGTCCAAGCGGGAGTACTTACGAGCAGTACTTC.

V and J are TRBV5-1 and TRBJ1-1, with unresolved D. The CDR3 contains 15 residues. The germline V and J ends were trimmed by 0 bases and 1 base, with 10 bases remaining between them. Germline V gene sequence: CDR1 SGHRS, CDR2 YFSETQ. The CDR3 region has the DNA TGCGCCAGCAGCTTGGTCTTCGGGAGGAACACTGAAGCTTTCTTT. Its translation: CASSLVFGRNTEAFF.

A few counts support this clone. The V call is TRBV6-4, the J call TRBJ2-3; 12 nucleotides match TRBD2. The junction had 9 bases not matched to a gene; V was cut back by 8 bases and J by 6 bases. The CDR3 extends over 15 amino acids. Germline V gene lookup returns CDR1 MRHNA and CDR2 SNTAGT. The DNA of the CDR3 is TGTGCCAGCTCCCGGACTAGCGGGACCGGGGATACGCAGTATTTT. This codes for CASSRTSGTGDTQYF.

The rearrangement links TRBV24-1 to TRBJ2-5, with a tentative D call TRBD2 (6 bases). Germline-derived CDR1 and CDR2 are KGHDR and SFDVKD. V was trimmed by 1 base and J by 10 bases, leaving 9 bases between them. This CDR3 is 12 amino acids long. The CDR3 here is CATSDLTGVQYF. The CDR3 DNA reads as TGTGCCACCAGTGATTTAACGGGGGTCCAGTACTTC.

This clone appeared once. The V call is TRBV24-1, the J call TRBJ2-5; tentatively, D is TRBD2 (7 bases). Germline-derived CDR1 and CDR2 are KGHDR and SFDVKD. The CDR3 runs 14 residues. V lost 5 bases to trimming and J lost 5 bases, with 14 bases between them. This chain's CDR3 is CATSVGGAGETQYF. The CDR3 coding sequence is TGTGCCACCAGTGTTGGGGGGGCCGGGGAGACCCAGTACTTC.